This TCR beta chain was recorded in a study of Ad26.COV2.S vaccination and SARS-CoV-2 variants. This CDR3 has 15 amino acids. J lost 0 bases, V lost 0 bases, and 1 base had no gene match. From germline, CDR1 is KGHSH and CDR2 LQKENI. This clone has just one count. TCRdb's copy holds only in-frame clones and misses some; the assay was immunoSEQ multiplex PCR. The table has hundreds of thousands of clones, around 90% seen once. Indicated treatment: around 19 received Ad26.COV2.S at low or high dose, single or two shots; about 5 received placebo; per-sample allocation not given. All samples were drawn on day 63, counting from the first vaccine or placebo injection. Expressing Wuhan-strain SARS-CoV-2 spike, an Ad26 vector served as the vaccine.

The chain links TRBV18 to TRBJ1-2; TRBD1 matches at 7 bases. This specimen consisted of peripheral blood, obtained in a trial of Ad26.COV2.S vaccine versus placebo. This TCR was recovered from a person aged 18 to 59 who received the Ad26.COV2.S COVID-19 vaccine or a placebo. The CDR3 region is CASSPPGQPNYGYTF. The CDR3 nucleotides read TGTGCCAGCTCACCACCGGGACAGCCTAACTATGGCTACACCTTC. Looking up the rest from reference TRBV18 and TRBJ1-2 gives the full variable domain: NAGVMQNPRHLVRRRGQEARLRCSPMKGHSHVYWYRQLPEEGLKFMVYLQKENIIDESGMPKERFSAEFPKEGPSILRIQQVVRGDSAAYFCASSPPGQPNYGYTFGSGTRLTVV.